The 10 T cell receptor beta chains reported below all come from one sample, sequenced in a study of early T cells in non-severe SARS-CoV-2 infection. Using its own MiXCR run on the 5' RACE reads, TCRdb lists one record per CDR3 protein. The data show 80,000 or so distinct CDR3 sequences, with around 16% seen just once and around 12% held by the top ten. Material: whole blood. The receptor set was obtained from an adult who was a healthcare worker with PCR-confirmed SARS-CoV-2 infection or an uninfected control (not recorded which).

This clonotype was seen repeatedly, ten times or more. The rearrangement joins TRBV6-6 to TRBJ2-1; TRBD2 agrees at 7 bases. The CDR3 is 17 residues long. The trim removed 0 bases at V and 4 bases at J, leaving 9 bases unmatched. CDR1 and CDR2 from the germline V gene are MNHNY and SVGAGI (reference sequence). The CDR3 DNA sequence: TGTGCCAGCAGTTACTCTGGGCTTGGGGGGGTTTACAATGAGCAGTTCTTC. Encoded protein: CASSYSGLGGVYNEQFF.

CDR3 nucleotides: TGTGCCAGTAGTATTCTGGGGGCCTTGCAGCCCCAGCATTTT. Encoded protein: CASSILGALQPQHF. This chain joins TRBV19 and TRBJ1-5; possibly TRBD1 for D (6 bases). The germline V and J ends were trimmed by 3 bases and 7 bases, with 13 bases remaining between them. This CDR3 has 14 residues. CDR1 and CDR2 (germline): LNHDA, SQIVND (reference sequence). The whole variable domain, remainder taken from reference TRBV19 and TRBJ1-5, is DGGITQSPKYLFRKEGQNVTLSCEQNLNHDAMYWYRQDPGQGLRLIYYSQIVNDFQKGDIAEGYSVSREKKESFPLTVTSAQKNPTAFYLCASSILGALQPQHFGDGTRLSIL.

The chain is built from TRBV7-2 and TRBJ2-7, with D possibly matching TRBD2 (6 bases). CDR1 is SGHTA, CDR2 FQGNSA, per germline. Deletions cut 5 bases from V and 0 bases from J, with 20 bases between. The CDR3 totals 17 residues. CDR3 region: CASSVYLMSGFSYEQYF. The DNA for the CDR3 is TGTGCCAGCAGCGTATATTTAATGAGCGGGTTCTCCTACGAGCAGTACTTC. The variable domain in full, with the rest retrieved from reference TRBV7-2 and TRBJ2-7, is GAGVSQSPSNKVTEKGKDVELRCDPISGHTALYWYRQSLGQGLEFLIYFQGNSAPDKSGLPSDRFSAERTGGSVSTLTIQRTQQEDSAVYLCASSVYLMSGFSYEQYFGPGTRLTVT.

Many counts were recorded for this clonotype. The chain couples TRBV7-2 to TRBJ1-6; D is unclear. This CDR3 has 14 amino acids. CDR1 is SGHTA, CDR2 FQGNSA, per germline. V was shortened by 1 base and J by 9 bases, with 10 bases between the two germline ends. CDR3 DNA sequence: TGTGCCAGCAGCTTAGGTCCCGGGGTTTCACCCCTCCACTTT. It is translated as CASSLGPGVSPLHF.

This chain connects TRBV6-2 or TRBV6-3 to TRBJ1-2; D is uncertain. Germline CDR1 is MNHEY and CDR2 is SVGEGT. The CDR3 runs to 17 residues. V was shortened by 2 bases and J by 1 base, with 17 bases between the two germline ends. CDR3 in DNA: TGTGCCAGCAGTTACGAAGGAGTGGCAGCGCGTAACTATGGCTACACCTTC. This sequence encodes CASSYEGVAARNYGYTF.

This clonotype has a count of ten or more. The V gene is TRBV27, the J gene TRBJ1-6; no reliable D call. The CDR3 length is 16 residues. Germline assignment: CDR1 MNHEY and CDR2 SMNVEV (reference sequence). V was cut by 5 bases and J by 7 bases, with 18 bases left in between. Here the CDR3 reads CASSLAPPAVNSPLHF. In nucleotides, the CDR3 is TGTGCCAGCAGTCTCGCCCCACCCGCGGTAAATTCACCCCTCCACTTT.

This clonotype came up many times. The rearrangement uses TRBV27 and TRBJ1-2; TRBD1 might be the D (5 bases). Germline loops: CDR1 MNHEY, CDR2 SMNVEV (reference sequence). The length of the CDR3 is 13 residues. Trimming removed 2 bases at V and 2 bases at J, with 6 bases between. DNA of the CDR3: TGTGCCAGCAGTTTACGGGACAACTATGGCTACACCTTC. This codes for CASSLRDNYGYTF.

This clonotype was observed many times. CDR3 sequence: CASSEGAGGNEQFF. Here the CDR3 DNA reads TGTGCCAGCAGTGAAGGAGCGGGAGGTAATGAGCAGTTCTTC. The chain employs TRBV2 and TRBJ2-1, with TRBD2 identical over 9 bases. Germline CDR1 SNHLY, CDR2 FYNNEI. Trimming cost V 1 base and J 7 bases; bases outside gene matches: 2. The CDR3 consists of 14 residues.

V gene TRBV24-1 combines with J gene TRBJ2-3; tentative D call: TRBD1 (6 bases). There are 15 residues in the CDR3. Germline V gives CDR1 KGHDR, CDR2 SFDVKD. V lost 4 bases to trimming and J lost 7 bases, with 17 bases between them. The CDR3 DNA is TGTGCCACCAGTGACTATCCGGGACATAAAAATACGCAGTATTTT. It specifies CATSDYPGHKNTQYF.

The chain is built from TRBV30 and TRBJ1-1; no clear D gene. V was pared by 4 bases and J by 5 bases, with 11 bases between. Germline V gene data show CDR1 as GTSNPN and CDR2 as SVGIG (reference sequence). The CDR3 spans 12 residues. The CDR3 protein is CAWTIPGTEAFF. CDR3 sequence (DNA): TGTGCCTGGACAATTCCGGGAACTGAAGCTTTCTTT.